These T cell receptor beta chains were read from a single sample in a study of shared clonotypes between healthy human individuals. Profiled with immunoSEQ multiplex PCR; TCRdb holds only in-frame clones, not every one. The sample contains hundreds of thousands of clones, roughly 95% of which appear only once. The sequencing input was naive CD8+ T cells sorted from blood. These receptors were taken from a woman in her twenties or thirties in good health. Both conserved end residues are part of each CDR3. D genes are given only for firm matches. Size values are once, few and many counts, or a class for expanded clones, and some rows have none.

J gene | D gene | clone size | V gene | CDR3 protein
TRBJ2-5 | TRBD1 | . | TRBV28 | CASSRNRGRGETQYF
. | TRBD1 | . | TRBV28 | CASSFGTGPYEQYF
TRBJ1-1 | . | once | TRBV7-9 | CASNLGHQEAFF
TRBJ1-5 | . | . | TRBV27 | CASSVVGGVQPQHF
TRBJ2-5 | TRBD2 | once | TRBV6-5 | CASSWGGIRETQYF
TRBJ2-5 | TRBD2 | . | TRBV28 | CASSLLSSGSSETQYF
TRBJ1-2 | . | . | TRBV29-1 | CSVELQGGYTF
TRBJ2-7 | . | . | TRBV19 | CASSIVEGGEQYF
TRBJ1-4 | TRBD1 | . | TRBV14 | CASSLDRDGVFEKLFF
TRBJ2-7 | . | . | TRBV5-8 | CASSSWSSYEQYF
TRBJ1-1 | . | . | TRBV29-1 | CSAGTFSMNTEAFF
TRBJ2-7 | . | . | TRBV4-2 | CASSQDIVGEVYEQYF
TRBJ1-2 | TRBD1 | . | TRBV9 | CASSARDRENYGYTF
TRBJ1-2 | TRBD1 | . | TRBV27 | CASSTPGTGVYGYTF
TRBJ1-3 | . | . | TRBV27 | CASSSLPGGDPGNTIYF
TRBJ1-2 | TRBD1 | . | TRBV13 | CASSVQGAHGYTF
TRBJ2-1 | TRBD2 | once | TRBV27 | CASSLSSLAGVNEQFF
TRBJ1-1 | . | . | TRBV19 | CASSIALVWGSTEAFF
TRBJ2-1 | . | . | TRBV19 | CASSMLSGSYNEQFF
TRBJ1-5 | . | . | TRBV27 | CASRKVGGSSNQPQHF
TRBJ1-1 | . | . | TRBV19 | CASSIGGGTEAFF
TRBJ2-7 | . | . | TRBV19 | CASSIGGAASYEQYF
TRBJ1-1 | . | . | TRBV27 | CASSPFGVLDTEAFF
TRBJ2-1 | TRBD2 | . | TRBV7-6 | CASSLEGSGSWGEQFF
TRBJ2-7 | . | few | TRBV5-4 | CASSTTSEQYF
TRBJ1-1 | . | . | TRBV27 | CASRRDTLNTEAFF
TRBJ1-5 | . | . | TRBV27 | CASSFRQYDQPQHF
TRBJ2-5 | . | . | TRBV27 | CATLGETGGTQYF
TRBJ2-2 | . | . | TRBV28 | CASSQWTLANTGELFF
TRBJ1-3 | TRBD1 | . | TRBV28 | CASSPRQGVMGNTIYF
TRBJ2-5 | . | once | TRBV4-1 | CASSQDVPPETQYF
TRBJ1-5 | . | . | TRBV27 | CASRRTSDRNNQPQHF
TRBJ1-4 | TRBD1 | . | TRBV4-1 | CASSQLKIRDRGLFEKLFF
TRBJ2-1 | TRBD2 | . | TRBV7-9 | CASSLGLAGEQFF
TRBJ2-1 | . | . | TRBV19 | CASSTDTSSYNEQFF
TRBJ2-5 | TRBD1 | . | TRBV11-2 | CASSPETGGVGETQYF
TRBJ2-3 | . | . | TRBV21-1 | CASHQADTQYF
TRBJ1-5 | TRBD1 | . | TRBV4-1 | CASSPEVPTGSNQPQHF
TRBJ2-2 | TRBD2 | . | TRBV19 | CASRGAGVLNTGELFF
TRBJ2-7 | . | . | TRBV27 | CASSFLERRAYEQYF
TRBJ2-3 | TRBD2 | . | TRBV11-2 | CASSSWGGVAADTQYF
TRBJ2-3 | . | . | TRBV13 | CASSWLQDPDTQYF
TRBJ2-6 | . | . | TRBV7-6 | CASSLRIPISGANVLTF
. | . | . | TRBV27 | CASSPSPVYEQYF
TRBJ2-7 | . | . | TRBV6-5 | CASSYVGQGGYEQYF
TRBJ2-7 | . | . | TRBV13 | CASSRETDGEQYF
TRBJ1-2 | . | . | TRBV30 | CAWSIWRYGYTF
TRBJ2-1 | . | . | TRBV4-2 | CASSQEENPPYNEQFF
TRBJ2-7 | . | . | TRBV2 | CASSDRPSTEQYF
. | . | . | TRBV25-1 | CASSVGHEQYF
TRBJ2-3 | . | . | TRBV11-3 | CASSFSFGSPQYF
TRBJ1-4 | . | . | TRBV7-8 | CASSLSSGYEKLFF
TRBJ2-7 | TRBD1 | . | TRBV6-5 | CASSYSTGGEQYF